Listed here are 12 T cell receptor beta chains from one sample, sequenced in a study of regulatory T cells in long-lasting Graves disease. Libraries of TCR beta came from iRepertoire HTBI primers plus Arm-PCR of CDR3 regions. TCRdb re-analysed the multiplex PCR reads in MiXCR, keeping a single row per CDR3 protein. The sample holds approximately 460,000 distinct CDR3 sequences, over 15% seen once. Stated time point: newly diagnosed GD, antithyroid drugs for less than 3 months. RNA isolated from PBMCs was used to make the TCR library. The same sample was also studied in work on T cells in Graves' hyperthyroidism and ophthalmopathy.

Sequenced material: peripheral blood mononuclear cells (PBMCs), taken at new diagnosis, from a patient treated with antithyroid drugs. These receptors all come from a woman aged 25 to 39 with Graves disease.

This clonotype occurred a few times. This chain joins TRBV14 and TRBJ1-1; D gene ambiguous. This CDR3 is built from 13 residues. Germline-derived CDR1 and CDR2 are SGHDN and FVKESK. Trimming cost V 3 bases and J 0 bases, with 5 bases left between them. The DNA for the CDR3 is TGTGCCAGCAGCCAGGGAGTGAACACTGAAGCTTTCTTT. Translating it yields CASSQGVNTEAFF.

This clonotype was counted at least ten times. The chain is built from TRBV5-1 and TRBJ1-2, with D perhaps TRBD1 (6 bases). From germline, CDR1 is SGHRS and CDR2 YFSETQ. Between the trimmed V and J ends, which lost 3 bases and 3 bases, there was a span of 18 bases. There are 16 residues in the CDR3. The CDR3 sequence is CASSSEVGGHDYGYTF. The CDR3 bases are TGCGCCAGCAGCTCCGAAGTGGGGGGGCACGACTATGGCTACACCTTC.

This chain uses TRBV19 with TRBJ2-5; D is tentatively TRBD1 or TRBD2 (5 bases each). Germline V gives CDR1 LNHDA, CDR2 SQIVND (reference sequence). The CDR3 totals 14 residues. Between the trimmed V and J ends, which lost 5 bases and 4 bases, there was a span of 14 bases. The CDR3 DNA reads as TGTGCCAGTAGTCGCTGGGGCGAGGGAGAGACCCAGTACTTC. Translation: CASSRWGEGETQYF.

The chain employs TRBV6-1 and TRBJ1-4, with 7 bases aligning to TRBD1. The CDR3 totals 14 residues. V trimming: 6 bases; J trimming: 7 bases; junction bases outside the gene matches: 8. Germline lookup yields CDR1 MNHNS and CDR2 SASEGT. CDR3 in DNA: TGTGCCAGCAGGGCCAGGGGGGCTGGTGAAAAACTGTTTTTT. Encoded protein: CASRARGAGEKLFF.

In its sample, this clonotype was seen a few times. The chain has TRBV16 and TRBJ1-2; 9 nucleotides line up with TRBD1. CDR3 size: 14 residues. CDR1 is KGHSY, CDR2 FQNENV, per germline. With 4 bases clipped from V and 5 bases from J, the junction kept 5 bases outside the gene matches. CDR3 sequence reads: CASSPYGQGYGYTF. In nucleotides, the CDR3 is TGTGCCAGCAGCCCATATGGACAGGGGTATGGCTACACCTTC.

This clonotype has at least ten counts. The V and J genes are TRBV7-9 and TRBJ2-7, with D perhaps assigned TRBD1 or TRBD2 (5 bases each). V lost 1 base and J 7 bases, leaving 11 bases between the germline ends. CDR3 length: 13 residues. CDR1 SEHNR and CDR2 FQNEAQ come from the germline V gene (reference sequence). The CDR3 region has the DNA TGTGCCAGCAGCTTAGAGGGACCGAGGGAGCAGTACTTC. It specifies CASSLEGPREQYF.

This clonotype was counted once. A much bigger clone sits one base away, suggesting this may be a read error. This sequence joins TRBV12-5 and TRBJ1-1, with TRBD1 identical over 7 bases. The CDR3 is 14 residues long. Germline V gene data show CDR1 as LGHNT and CDR2 as FRNRAP. The DNA for the CDR3 is TGTGCTAGTGGTTTGGGACAGGGTGACACTGAAGCTCTCTTT. Its protein is CASGLGQGDTEALF.

This clonotype was seen repeatedly, ten times or more. The chain couples TRBV3-1 to TRBJ2-7; D might be TRBD2 (6 bases). Germline assignment: CDR1 LGHDT and CDR2 YNNKEL (reference sequence). Trimming stripped 0 bases from V and 3 bases from J, with 9 bases between. The CDR3 spans 14 residues. CDR3 DNA: TGTGCCAGCAGCCAAGACGGCGGGAACTACGAGCAGTACTTC. As protein: CASSQDGGNYEQYF.

Only a few counts were recorded for this clonotype. The chain has TRBV2 and TRBJ2-6, with D perhaps matching TRBD1 (7 bases). Trimming took 2 bases from V and 0 from J, leaving 14 bases between them. The CDR3 consists of 18 residues. CDR1 and CDR2 from the germline V gene are SNHLY and FYNNEI. The CDR3 sequence: CASSERAGQLSGANVLTF. Written as DNA, the CDR3 is TGTGCCAGCAGTGAAAGGGCGGGACAGCTCTCTGGGGCCAACGTCCTGACTTTC.

The chain recombines TRBV6-1 with TRBJ2-1, with 9 bases lining up with TRBD1. This CDR3 region has 16 residues. CDR1 is MNHNS, CDR2 SASEGT, per germline. V lost 2 bases, J lost 5 bases, and 7 bases stayed unmatched. In nucleotides, the CDR3 is TGTGCCAGCAGTGAATGGGACAGGGCAACTAACAATGAGCAGTTCTTC. Protein: CASSEWDRATNNEQFF.

The chain links TRBV6-2 or TRBV6-3 to TRBJ2-2, with 10 bases aligning to TRBD2. This CDR3 contains 17 residues. Germline loops: CDR1 MNHEY, CDR2 SVGEGT. Trimming at V came to 0 bases and at J to 0 bases, leaving 1 base not matched to a gene. This CDR3 is CASSYSLAGANTGELFF. In DNA form, the CDR3 reads TGTGCCAGCAGTTACTCTCTAGCGGGAGCGAACACCGGGGAGCTGTTTTTT.

This clonotype has a handful of counts. The chain recombines TRBV20-1 with TRBJ2-7, with TRBD2 identical over 7 bases. This CDR3 comprises 15 residues. Germline CDR1 and CDR2: DFQATT and SNEGSKA (reference sequence). The V segment lost 3 bases and the J segment 2 bases; nucleotides outside the gene matches: 10. The CDR3 nucleotides are TGCAGTGCTAGTGGCGGTAGCGGGTCCCCCTACGAGCAGTACTTC. This gives the protein CSASGGSGSPYEQYF.